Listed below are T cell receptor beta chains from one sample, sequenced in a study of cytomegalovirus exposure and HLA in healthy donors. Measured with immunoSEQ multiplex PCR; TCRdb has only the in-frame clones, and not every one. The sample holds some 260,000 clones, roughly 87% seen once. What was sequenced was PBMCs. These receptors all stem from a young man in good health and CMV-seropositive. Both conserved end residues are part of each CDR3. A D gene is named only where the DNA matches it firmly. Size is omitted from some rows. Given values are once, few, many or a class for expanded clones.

CDR3: CASSRGLGGETQYF; DNA: TGTGCCAGCAGCCGGGGGCTCGGAGGAGAGACCCAGTACTTC; J: TRBJ2-5; size: -; D: -; V: TRBV5-4
CDR3: CASSPPFLAGQNEQFF; DNA: TGTGCCAGCTCACCACCTTTCCTAGCGGGCCAAAATGAGCAGTTCTTC; J: TRBJ2-1; size: -; D: TRBD2; V: TRBV18
CDR3: CASSQELGWAGGSYGYTF; DNA: TGCGCCAGCAGCCAAGAGCTGGGGTGGGCAGGGGGGAGCTATGGCTACACCTTC; J: TRBJ1-2; size: -; D: TRBD1; V: TRBV4-1
CDR3: CASSLKPRTGGSQPQHF; DNA: TGTGCCAGCAGTTTAAAACCCCGGACAGGCGGAAGTCAGCCCCAGCATTTT; J: TRBJ1-5; size: -; D: TRBD1; V: TRBV28
CDR3: CASKVSLAGGSEQFF; DNA: TGTGCCAGCAAGGTTTCCCTAGCGGGAGGCAGTGAGCAGTTCTTC; J: TRBJ2-1; size: -; D: TRBD2; V: TRBV6-1
CDR3: CASSPRGGNLYGYTF; DNA: TGTGCCAGCAGCCCCCGGGGTGGAAACCTTTATGGCTACACCTTC; J: TRBJ1-2; size: -; D: -; V: TRBV7-8
CDR3: CASSFTGEEGYTF; DNA: TGCGCCAGCAGTTTTACAGGGGAAGAAGGCTACACCTTC; J: TRBJ1-2; size: once; D: TRBD1; V: TRBV5-1
CDR3: CASSVREGTYEQYF; DNA: TGTGCCAGCAGCGTCAGAGAGGGAACCTACGAGCAGTACTTC; J: TRBJ2-7; size: -; D: -; V: TRBV11-2
CDR3: CASSSARGRYGEKLFF; DNA: TGTGCCAGCAGTTCCGCCAGGGGAAGGTATGGTGAAAAACTGTTTTTT; J: TRBJ1-4; size: -; D: -; V: TRBV28
CDR3: CASSEQWDHMLSGNTIYF; DNA: TGTGCCAGCAGTGAACAGTGGGACCACATGCTCTCTGGAAACACCATATATTTT; J: TRBJ1-3; size: -; D: -; V: TRBV6-1
CDR3: CASTRLAGDVYEQYF; DNA: TGTGCCAGCACAAGACTAGCGGGAGATGTGTACGAGCAGTACTTC; J: TRBJ2-7; size: -; D: TRBD2; V: TRBV6-1
CDR3: CATSRVPSQGGTQYF; DNA: TGTGCCACCAGCAGAGTTCCATCACAGGGGGGGACCCAGTACTTC; J: TRBJ2-5; size: -; D: TRBD1; V: TRBV15
CDR3: CASSRTSGIKEQFF; DNA: TGTGCCAGCAGTCGGACTAGCGGGATAAAGGAGCAGTTCTTC; J: TRBJ2-1; size: -; D: TRBD2; V: TRBV6-6
CDR3: CASSGEGAAKNIQYF; DNA: TGTGCCAGCAGCGGGGAGGGGGCGGCCAAAAACATTCAGTACTTC; J: TRBJ2-4; size: -; D: -; V: TRBV5-4
CDR3: CASSPRTSGSETQYF; DNA: TGTGCCAGCAGCCCACGGACTAGCGGGAGTGAGACCCAGTACTTC; J: TRBJ2-5; size: -; D: TRBD2; V: TRBV5-4
CDR3: CTSSPPGLAYGYTF; DNA: TGTACCAGCAGCCCTCCCGGGCTCGCCTATGGCTACACCTTC; J: TRBJ1-2; size: once; D: -; V: TRBV7-2
CDR3: CASSRQGRSGNTIYF; DNA: TGTGCCAGCAGTCGACAGGGCCGCTCTGGAAACACCATATATTTT; J: TRBJ1-3; size: -; D: TRBD1; V: TRBV6-1
CDR3: CASSLGWAGGSYNEQFF; DNA: TGCGCCAGCAGCTTGGGATGGGCGGGAGGCTCCTACAATGAGCAGTTCTTC; J: TRBJ2-1; size: -; D: TRBD2; V: TRBV5-1
CDR3: CASSVPGTGGNQPQHF; DNA: TGTGCCAGTAGTGTCCCTGGGACCGGGGGCAATCAGCCCCAGCATTTT; J: TRBJ1-5; size: -; D: -; V: TRBV19
CDR3: CASSWGQGDNQPQHF; DNA: TGCGCCAGCAGCTGGGGACAGGGGGATAATCAGCCCCAGCATTTT; J: TRBJ1-5; size: -; D: TRBD1; V: TRBV5-1
CDR3: CASSIDTGRYPGELFF; DNA: TGTGCCAGTAGTATTGACACAGGGCGGTATCCCGGGGAGCTGTTTTTT; J: TRBJ2-2; size: once; D: -; V: TRBV19
CDR3: CASSPRVGAGTGELFF; DNA: TGTGCCAGCAGTCCCCGGGTGGGGGCGGGCACCGGGGAGCTGTTTTTT; J: TRBJ2-2; size: once; D: -; V: TRBV27
CDR3: CASREGGQETQYF; DNA: TGTGCCAGCAGGGAGGGGGGGCAAGAGACCCAGTACTTC; J: TRBJ2-5; size: few; D: -; V: TRBV6-1
CDR3: CASSLSSDTQYF; DNA: TGTGCCAGCAGCTTGTCGTCAGATACGCAGTATTTT; J: TRBJ2-3; size: -; D: -; V: TRBV5-4
CDR3: CASSYRPGQGDGYTF; DNA: TGTGCCAGCAGCTATCGACCGGGACAGGGGGATGGCTACACCTTC; J: TRBJ1-2; size: -; D: TRBD1; V: TRBV7-2
CDR3: CASSVGTGQIGNTDTQYF; DNA: TGTGCCAGCAGCGTAGGGACAGGCCAAATAGGGAACACAGATACGCAGTATTTT; J: TRBJ2-3; size: few; D: TRBD1; V: TRBV9
CDR3: CARAGSTDTQYF; DNA: TGTGCCCGGGCTGGGAGTACAGATACGCAGTATTTT; J: TRBJ2-3; size: -; D: -; V: TRBV30
CDR3: CASSSWGNTEAFF; DNA: TGCGCCAGCAGCTCATGGGGGAACACTGAAGCTTTCTTT; J: TRBJ1-1; size: -; D: -; V: TRBV5-1
CDR3: CASSHQETQYF; DNA: TGTGCCAGCAGCCACCAAGAGACCCAGTACTTC; J: TRBJ2-5; size: few; D: -; V: TRBV28
CDR3: CASSLEVGVNRAFF; DNA: TGCGCCAGCAGCTTGGAGGTAGGGGTAAATAGAGCTTTCTTT; J: TRBJ1-1; size: -; D: -; V: TRBV5-1
CDR3: CASSEGNNEQFF; DNA: TGTGCCAGCTCGGAAGGGAACAATGAGCAGTTCTTC; J: TRBJ2-1; size: -; D: -; V: TRBV18
CDR3: CAWRGSRRLYGYTF; DNA: TGTGCCTGGAGAGGTTCCAGACGTTTGTATGGCTACACCTTC; J: TRBJ1-2; size: -; D: -; V: TRBV30
CDR3: CASMDSYDEQYF; DNA: TGTGCCAGTATGGACAGTTACGACGAGCAGTACTTC; J: TRBJ2-7; size: -; D: -; V: TRBV19
CDR3: CAIRGLRDTYGYTF; DNA: TGTGCCATCAGGGGACTCCGGGACACCTATGGCTACACCTTC; J: TRBJ1-2; size: -; D: -; V: TRBV10-3
CDR3: CASSLGPDNSNQPQHF; DNA: TGTGCCAGCAGTTTAGGGCCAGATAATAGCAATCAGCCCCAGCATTTT; J: TRBJ1-5; size: few; D: -; V: TRBV28
CDR3: CASSSNRGGYGYTF; DNA: TGTGCCAGCAGCTCCAACAGGGGAGGCTATGGCTACACCTTC; J: TRBJ1-2; size: -; D: TRBD1; V: TRBV7-2
CDR3: CAWSRFGEREGREQYF; DNA: TGTGCCTGGAGCCGCTTTGGAGAGCGGGAGGGCCGCGAGCAGTACTTC; J: TRBJ2-7; size: -; D: TRBD2; V: TRBV30
CDR3: CASTREYEQYF; DNA: TGTGCCAGCACAAGGGAATACGAGCAGTACTTC; J: TRBJ2-7; size: -; D: -; V: TRBV2
CDR3: CASSGHGTANTEAFF; DNA: TGTGCCAGCAGTGGTCACGGGACAGCGAACACTGAAGCTTTCTTT; J: TRBJ1-1; size: -; D: TRBD1; V: TRBV6-1